The 19 T cell receptor beta chains in this list originate from one sample, sequenced in a study of PD-L1 blockade in urothelial cancer. TCRdb's copy holds only in-frame clones and misses some; the assay was immunoSEQ multiplex PCR. The sample contains under 30,000 clones, approximately 89% of which appear only once. The sample was PBMCs, taken around atezolizumab (anti-PD-L1) treatment. The receptors derive from a man aged 45 to 65 with urothelial cancer.

The V and J genes are TRBV2 and TRBJ2-5; 10 positions agree with TRBD2. The V gene end was trimmed by 7 bases and the J gene end by 2 bases; junction bases not matched to a gene: 7. The CDR3 runs 15 residues. The germline gives CDR1 SNHLY, CDR2 FYNNEI. The CDR3 sequence is CASTKGLAAQETQYF. CDR3 coding DNA: TGTGCCAGCACCAAAGGACTAGCGGCACAAGAGACCCAGTACTTC.

The CDR3 DNA sequence: TGTGCCTGCACTCGGACTAGCGGGAGGGGGGATACGCAGTATTTT. It yields the protein CACTRTSGRGDTQYF. This rearrangement joins TRBV30 to TRBJ2-3; 15 nucleotides match TRBD2. The CDR3 sequence is 15 residues long. Germline-derived CDR1 and CDR2 are GTSNPN and SVGIG (reference sequence). Losses at the gene ends were 6 bases for V and 6 bases for J; bases not matched to a gene: 7.

DNA for the CDR3: TGTGCCAGCAGTGGACTAGCGGGGGGGCCAGATACGCAGTATTTT. Its protein product is CASSGLAGGPDTQYF. The chain recombines TRBV6-1 with TRBJ2-3; 14 bases are a match to TRBD2. The CDR3 is made up of 15 amino acids. The germline gives CDR1 MNHNS, CDR2 SASEGT. V shed 4 bases, J shed 4 bases, and the junction held 1 base outside the gene matches.

The rearrangement joins TRBV19 to TRBJ1-1; no firm D call. CDR1 LNHDA and CDR2 SQIVND come from the germline V gene (reference sequence). With 1 base removed from V and 4 bases from J, the gap between germline ends came to 10 bases. The CDR3 sequence is 14 residues long. The DNA of the CDR3 is TGTGCCAGTAGTATAGCGGGGTTGCGCACTGAAGCTTTCTTT. This encodes CASSIAGLRTEAFF.

The V call is TRBV27, the J call TRBJ2-5; TRBD2 is a possible D gene (6 bases). CDR3 length: 13 amino acids. The V end was cut by 2 bases, the J end by 7 bases, with 11 bases between. In germline, CDR1 is MNHEY, CDR2 SMNVEV (reference sequence). CDR3 protein: CASSLGGAGTQYF. In DNA form, the CDR3 reads TGTGCCAGCAGTTTAGGCGGGGCCGGGACCCAGTACTTC.

The chain is built from TRBV7-9 and TRBJ1-3; 8 bases fit TRBD1. V trimming: 4 bases; J trimming: 0 bases; junction bases outside the gene matches: 8. The CDR3 loop spans 17 amino acids. Germline loops: CDR1 SEHNR, CDR2 FQNEAQ (reference sequence). This CDR3 reads CASSSDRGPYSGNTIYF. CDR3 bases: TGTGCCAGCAGCTCCGACAGGGGCCCTTACTCTGGAAACACCATATATTTT.

The J gene is TRBJ1-2, the V gene TRBV27; maybe TRBD1 (6 bases). V dropped 2 bases and J dropped 6 bases, with 10 bases sitting between them. Germline loops: CDR1 MNHEY, CDR2 SMNVEV (reference sequence). The CDR3 has 13 amino acids. CDR3 in DNA: TGTGCCAGCAGTTTAAACAGGGTGCATGGCTACACCTTC. This encodes CASSLNRVHGYTF.

J is TRBJ1-3 and V is TRBV6-6; maybe TRBD1 (6 bases). The CDR3 sequence is 15 residues long. With 0 bases removed from V and 4 bases from J, the gap between germline ends came to 10 bases. Germline lookup yields CDR1 MNHNY and CDR2 SVGAGI (reference sequence). CDR3 nucleotides: TGTGCCAGCAGTTACTCAAGGGGGGGAGGAAACACCATATATTTT. This sequence encodes CASSYSRGGGNTIYF.

This chain links TRBV29-1 with TRBJ2-1; no clear D. Germline lookup yields CDR1 SQVTM and CDR2 ANQGSEA. Trimming took off 7 bases at V and 8 bases at J, with 15 bases between the two ends. This CDR3 spans 12 amino acids. The CDR3 bases are TGCAGCGGAGGAGACCAGTGGGATGAGCAGTTCTTC. Translation: CSGGDQWDEQFF.

The chain has TRBV10-3 and TRBJ2-3; 14 nucleotides match TRBD2. The CDR3 consists of 15 residues. Germline V gene data show CDR1 as ENHRY and CDR2 as SYGVKD. J lost 5 bases, V lost 4 bases, and 2 bases had no gene match. CDR3 nucleotides: TGTGCCATCAGTGGACTAGCGGGAGGGGGAGATACGCAGTATTTT. Its protein is CAISGLAGGGDTQYF.

CDR3 amino acids: CASSFGHAKNIQYF. The CDR3 DNA reads as TGTGCCAGCAGCTTTGGACATGCCAAAAACATTCAGTACTTC. The chain is built from TRBV7-2 and TRBJ2-4, with TRBD1 as a possible D gene (5 bases). The CDR3 sequence is 14 residues long. CDR1 is SGHTA, CDR2 FQGNSA, per germline. V dropped 3 bases and J dropped 1 base, with 7 bases sitting between them.

The sample holds one count of this clone. The chain has TRBV4-3 and TRBJ2-1; the D gene is possibly TRBD2 (6 bases). Trimming took 3 bases from V and 0 from J, leaving 15 bases between them. The V gene's germline CDR1 is LGHNA and CDR2 YSLEER. The CDR3 loop spans 17 amino acids. The CDR3: CASSHISGPLSYNEQFF. The CDR3 nucleotides are TGCGCCAGCAGCCATATAAGCGGGCCTCTCTCCTACAATGAGCAGTTCTTC.

The gene calls are TRBV5-5 and TRBJ2-5; TRBD2 matches 8 bases. The germline CDR1 and CDR2 sequences are SGHKS and YYEKEE (reference sequence). This CDR3 contains 17 residues. With 0 bases clipped from V and 2 bases from J, the junction kept 9 bases outside the gene matches. This CDR3 reads CASSLGAAGVRQETQYF. CDR3 in DNA: TGTGCCAGCAGCTTGGGGGCAGCGGGAGTTCGGCAAGAGACCCAGTACTTC.

This clone showed up just a few times. The chain combines TRBV6-5 with TRBJ2-1, with TRBD2 matching over 8 bases. This CDR3 spans 15 amino acids. CDR1 MNHEY and CDR2 SVGAGI come from the germline V gene. Unmatched junction bases numbered 3, after V lost 2 bases and J lost 3 bases. CDR3 sequence reads: CASSYAAGDYNEQFF. CDR3 in DNA: TGTGCCAGCAGTTACGCAGCGGGGGACTACAATGAGCAGTTCTTC.

J is TRBJ2-4 and V is TRBV28, with TRBD2 matching over 7 bases. The CDR3 has 15 residues. Germline trimming cut 5 bases from V and 1 base from J; bases unmatched to any gene: 5. Germline CDR1 is MDHEN and CDR2 is SYDVKM. The CDR3 sequence is CASSMGGVAKNIQYF. The CDR3 nucleotides are TGTGCCAGCAGTATGGGGGGGGTGGCCAAAAACATTCAGTACTTC.

The chain recombines TRBV11-2 with TRBJ2-7, with 9 nucleotides matching TRBD1. The CDR3 contains 14 residues. In germline, CDR1 is SGHAT, CDR2 FQNNGV. V trimming: 4 bases; J trimming: 4 bases; junction bases outside the gene matches: 5. CDR3 nucleotides: TGTGCCAGCAGCTGGGACAGGGTCGGGTACGAGCAGTACTTC. It encodes CASSWDRVGYEQYF.

V usage is TRBV6-5 and J usage is TRBJ2-1; D is possibly TRBD2 (6 bases). Germline CDR1 reads MNHEY; CDR2 reads SVGAGI. There are 14 residues in the CDR3. V lost 2 bases to trimming and J lost 9 bases, with 14 bases between them. The DNA of the CDR3 is TGTGCCAGCAGTTACGACCTAGCGTTGGGTGAGCAGTTCTTC. It yields the protein CASSYDLALGEQFF.

The rearrangement links TRBV5-5 to TRBJ2-7; D may be TRBD1 (6 bases). The CDR3 loop spans 14 amino acids. Trimming took off 0 bases at V and 0 bases at J, with 7 bases between the two ends. The germline CDR1 and CDR2 sequences are SGHKS and YYEKEE (reference sequence). As DNA, the CDR3 is TGTGCCAGCAGCTTGGAGGGGGACTCCTACGAGCAGTACTTC. This sequence encodes CASSLEGDSYEQYF.

The sample holds one count of this clone. The genes are TRBV28 and TRBJ2-5; maybe TRBD1 (6 bases). CDR1 is MDHEN, CDR2 SYDVKM, per germline. Trimming pared 8 bases from V and 4 bases from J, leaving 14 bases between. This CDR3 has 13 residues. DNA for the CDR3: TGTGCCAGCTGCAGGGACATCATAGAGACCCAGTACTTC. Protein sequence: CASCRDIIETQYF. The full variable domain, its missing parts supplied by reference TRBV28 and TRBJ2-5, is DVKVTQSSRYLVKRTGEKVFLECVQDMDHENMFWYRQDPGLGLRLIYFSYDVKMKEKGDIPEGYSVSREKKERFSLILESASTNQTSMYLCASCRDIIETQYFGPGTRLLVL.